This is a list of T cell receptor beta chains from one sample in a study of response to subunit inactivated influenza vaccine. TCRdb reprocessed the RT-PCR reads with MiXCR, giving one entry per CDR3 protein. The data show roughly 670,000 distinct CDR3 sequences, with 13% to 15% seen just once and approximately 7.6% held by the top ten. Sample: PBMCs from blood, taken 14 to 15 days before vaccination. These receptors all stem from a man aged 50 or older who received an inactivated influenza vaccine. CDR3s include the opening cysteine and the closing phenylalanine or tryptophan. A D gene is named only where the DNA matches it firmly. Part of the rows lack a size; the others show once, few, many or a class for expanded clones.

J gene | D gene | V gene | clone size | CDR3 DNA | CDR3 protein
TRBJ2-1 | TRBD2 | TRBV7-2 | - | TGTGCCAGCAGCTTAGTGACTAGCGGGGGATACAATGAGCAGTTCTTC | CASSLVTSGGYNEQFF
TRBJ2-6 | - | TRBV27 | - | TGTGCCAGCAGAAGGGCTGGAACTGGGGCCAACGTCCTGACTTTC | CASRRAGTGANVLTF
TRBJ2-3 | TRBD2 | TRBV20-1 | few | TGCAGTGCAATGACTAGCGGGGGGGATACGCAGTATTTT | CSAMTSGGDTQYF
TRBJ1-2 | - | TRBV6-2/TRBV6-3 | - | TGTGCCAGCATGAGGCCGACTAACTATGGCTACACCTTC | CASMRPTNYGYTF
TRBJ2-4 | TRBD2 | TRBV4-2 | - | TGTGCCAGCAGCCCAGATCGACTAGCGGGAGAAGCCAAAAACATTCAGTACTTC | CASSPDRLAGEAKNIQYF
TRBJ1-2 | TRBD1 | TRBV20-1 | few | TGCAGTGCTAGAGTGGGGGGTCGGGACAGGGATGGCCCCTATGGCTACACCTTC | CSARVGGRDRDGPYGYTF
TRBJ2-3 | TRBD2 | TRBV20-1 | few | TGCAGTGCGGATCCTCGACTAGCGGGGTCCCCAGATACGCAGTATTTT | CSADPRLAGSPDTQYF
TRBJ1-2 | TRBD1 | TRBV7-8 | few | TGTGCCAGCAGCTCCCTATCCACAGGGGCGCAGGGCTACACCTTC | CASSSLSTGAQGYTF
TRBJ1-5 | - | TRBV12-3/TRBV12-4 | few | TGTGCCAGCAGGGGGGACACTAGCAATCAGCCCCAGCATTTT | CASRGDTSNQPQHF
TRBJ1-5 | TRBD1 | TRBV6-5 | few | TGTGCCAGCAGTTACAGGGGGCAAGGGAATCAGCCCCAGCATTTT | CASSYRGQGNQPQHF
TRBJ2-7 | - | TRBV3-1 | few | TGTGCCAGCAGCCAAGAAGATGGTTCCTACGAGCAGTACTTC | CASSQEDGSYEQYF
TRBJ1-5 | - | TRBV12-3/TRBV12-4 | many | TGTGCCAGCAGCTTAGGAGGGGATCAGCCCCAGCATTTT | CASSLGGDQPQHF
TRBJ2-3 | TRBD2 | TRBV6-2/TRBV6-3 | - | TGTGCCAGCATCCCTAGCGGGAGGGAAGATACGCAGTATTTT | CASIPSGREDTQYF
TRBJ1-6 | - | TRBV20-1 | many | TGCAGTGCTAACTCCCCCGGGGAAAGTAATTCACCCCTCCACTTT | CSANSPGESNSPLHF
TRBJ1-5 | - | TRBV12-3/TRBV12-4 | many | TGTGCCAGCAGTTTGGGCCAGGGTGACAATCAGCCCCAGCATTTT | CASSLGQGDNQPQHF
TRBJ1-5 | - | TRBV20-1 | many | TGCAGTGCTGGGGTGGGTGGCGGCAATCAGCCCCAGCATTTT | CSAGVGGGNQPQHF
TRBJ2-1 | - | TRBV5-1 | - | TGCGCCAGCAGCCCCGGGACTCACCCCTTTTACAATGAGCAGTTCTTC | CASSPGTHPFYNEQFF
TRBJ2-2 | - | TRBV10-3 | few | TGTGCCATCAGTGACGTTAACACCGGGGAGCTGTTTTTT | CAISDVNTGELFF
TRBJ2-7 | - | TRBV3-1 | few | TGTGCCAGCAGCCAAGAAGGCGGCTACCTTTCCTACGAGCAGTACTTC | CASSQEGGYLSYEQYF
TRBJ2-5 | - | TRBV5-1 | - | TGCGCCAGCAGCGAGGATGCAGGGGGAGGGGGCCAAGAGACCCAGTACTTC | CASSEDAGGGGQETQYF
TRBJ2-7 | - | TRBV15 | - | TGTGCCACCAGCAGAGTGGGGGCGGACGGGTACGAGCAGTACTTC | CATSRVGADGYEQYF
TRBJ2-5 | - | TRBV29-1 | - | TGCAGCGTTGAAGAACCGGGAGAGACCCAGTACTTC | CSVEEPGETQYF
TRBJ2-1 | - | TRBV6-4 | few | TGTGCCAGCGGGAGGACCCCCTACAATGAGCAGTTCTTC | CASGRTPYNEQFF
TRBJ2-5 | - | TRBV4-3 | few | TGCGCCAGCAGCCAAACTACAGGGTCGGAGACCCAGTACTTC | CASSQTTGSETQYF
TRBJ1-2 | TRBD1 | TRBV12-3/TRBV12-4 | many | TGTGCCAGCAGTTTGACAGGGGATAGTTATGGCTACACCTTC | CASSLTGDSYGYTF
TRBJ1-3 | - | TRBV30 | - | TGTGCCTCACAAGGCAGGCAGAGCTCTGGAAACACCATATATTTT | CASQGRQSSGNTIYF
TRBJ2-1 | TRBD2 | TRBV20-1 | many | TGCAGTTGGGCTAGCGGGAGATATGAGCAGTTCTTC | CSWASGRYEQFF
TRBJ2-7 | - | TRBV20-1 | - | TGCAGTGCTAGCTTGCGGAGGTTATGGGAGCAGTACTTC | CSASLRRLWEQYF
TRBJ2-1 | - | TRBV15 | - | TGTGCCACCAGCGTTGACAGGTTATCGTACAATGAGCAGTTCTTC | CATSVDRLSYNEQFF
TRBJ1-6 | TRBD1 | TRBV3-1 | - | TGTGCCAGCACCGGAGGACAGGGCAGCTCACCCCTCCACTTT | CASTGGQGSSPLHF
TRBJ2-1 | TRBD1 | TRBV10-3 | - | TGTGCCATCAGGGACACAGGGGTTGCCTACAATGAGCAGTTCTTC | CAIRDTGVAYNEQFF
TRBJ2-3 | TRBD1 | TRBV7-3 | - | TGTGCCAGCAGCGGAGCAGGGGGCCGCACAGATACGCAGTATTTT | CASSGAGGRTDTQYF
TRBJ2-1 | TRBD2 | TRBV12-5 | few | TGTGCTAGTGGTTCCGCTAGCGGGAGGGCTCATTACATGACTGAGCAGTTCTTC | CASGSASGRAHYMTEQFF
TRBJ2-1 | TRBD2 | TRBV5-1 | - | TGCGCCAGCAGCTCTAGCGGGGGGGCCACATACAATGAGCAGTTCTTC | CASSSSGGATYNEQFF
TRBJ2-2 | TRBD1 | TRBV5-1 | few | TGCGCCAGCAGCGATCGGGGACAGGGGTTTGCCGGGGAGCTGTTTTTT | CASSDRGQGFAGELFF
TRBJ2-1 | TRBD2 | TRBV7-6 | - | TGTGCCAGCAGCTTGCCGGGACTAGCGGGGATGAATGAGCAGTTCTTC | CASSLPGLAGMNEQFF
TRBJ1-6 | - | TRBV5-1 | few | TGCGCCAGCAGCTTGGATCCGGGACTTAATTCACCCCTCCACTTT | CASSLDPGLNSPLHF
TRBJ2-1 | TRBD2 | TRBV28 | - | TGTGCCAGCAGTTTAGTTAGCGGGAGTAACTCCTACAATGAGCAGTTCTTC | CASSLVSGSNSYNEQFF
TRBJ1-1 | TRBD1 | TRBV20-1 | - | TGCAGTGCTCAAAGACAGGGGGCGGACACTGAAGCTTTCTTT | CSAQRQGADTEAFF
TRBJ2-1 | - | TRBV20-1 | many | TGCAGTGCTAGAAGTCCGGGATACAATGAGCAGTTCTTC | CSARSPGYNEQFF
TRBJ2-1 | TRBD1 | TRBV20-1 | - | TGCAGTGCTAGGGCCGGGACAGGCTGGTCGGATGAGCAGTTCTTC | CSARAGTGWSDEQFF
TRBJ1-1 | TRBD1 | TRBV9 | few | TGTGCCAGCAGCTTAGGGACAGACACTGAAGCTTTCTTT | CASSLGTDTEAFF
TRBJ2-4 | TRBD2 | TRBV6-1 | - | TGTGCCAGCAGCCCCCCGGTAGCGGGGATTGCGAACATTCAGTACTTC | CASSPPVAGIANIQYF
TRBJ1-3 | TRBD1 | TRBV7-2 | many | TGTGCCAGCAGCTTAAGGCTGACAGGGGGAGGTGGAAACACCATATATTTT | CASSLRLTGGGGNTIYF
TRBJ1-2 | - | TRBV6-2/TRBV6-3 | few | TGTGCCAGCAGTTACGCCGGGCCGACCGGGACGGACTATGGCTACACCTTC | CASSYAGPTGTDYGYTF
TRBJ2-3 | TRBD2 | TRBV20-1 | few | TGCAGTGCTAGAGATTATAGCGGGAGGCCAGATACGCAGTATTTT | CSARDYSGRPDTQYF
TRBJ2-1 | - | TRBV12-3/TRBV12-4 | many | TGTGCCAGCAGTTTTTTGATAAATGAGCAGTTCTTC | CASSFLINEQFF
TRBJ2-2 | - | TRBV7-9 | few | TGTGCCAGCAGCTTAGGGGAGACGAACACCGGGGAGCTGTTTTTT | CASSLGETNTGELFF
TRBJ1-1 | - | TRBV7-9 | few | TGTGCCAGCAGCTACTACAGGGAGAACACTGAAGCTTTCTTT | CASSYYRENTEAFF
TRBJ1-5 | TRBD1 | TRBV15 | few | TGTGCCACCAGCAGAGGGGGACAGGGAGGCAATCAGCCCCAGCATTTT | CATSRGGQGGNQPQHF
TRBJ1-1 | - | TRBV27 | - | TGTGCCAGCAGTTTTGCGGGGACGAACACTGAAGCTTTCTTT | CASSFAGTNTEAFF
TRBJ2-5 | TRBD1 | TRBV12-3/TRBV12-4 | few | TGTGCCAGCAGGCATAACAGGGGGAGCCAAGAGACCCAGTACTTC | CASRHNRGSQETQYF
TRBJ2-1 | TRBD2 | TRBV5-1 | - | TGCGCCAGCAGCTTGGTAGGCGGGAGCGGGTACAATGAGCAGTTCTTC | CASSLVGGSGYNEQFF
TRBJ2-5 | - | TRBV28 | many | TGTGCCAGCAGTTTATCCGGAAAAGAGACCCAGTACTTC | CASSLSGKETQYF
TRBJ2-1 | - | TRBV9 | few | TGTGCCAGCAGCGTAGTTTCCGGCCCGGACGAGCAGTTCTTC | CASSVVSGPDEQFF
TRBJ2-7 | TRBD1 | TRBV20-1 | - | TGCAGTGCTAGGACGGGACAGGCACATCTTGGGAGCTCCTACGAGCAGTACTTC | CSARTGQAHLGSSYEQYF
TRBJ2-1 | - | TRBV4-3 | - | TGCGCCAGCAGCCAAGGCTATAGCTATGAGCAGTTCTTC | CASSQGYSYEQFF
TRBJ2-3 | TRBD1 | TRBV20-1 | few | TGCAGTGCTAGAGACCCGGGACAGGGGACAGATACGCAGTATTTT | CSARDPGQGTDTQYF
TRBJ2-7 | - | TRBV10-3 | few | TGTGCCATCAGGAGGACGGACTCCTACGAGCAGTACTTC | CAIRRTDSYEQYF
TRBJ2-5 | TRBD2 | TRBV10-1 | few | TGCGCCAGCAGTGAGACCCTAGCGGGGGCCCAAGAGACCCAGTACTTC | CASSETLAGAQETQYF